Shown below are 15 T cell receptor beta chains from a single sample sequenced in a study of control samples from healthy donors and cancer patients (TCRdb year 2020). Libraries were constructed by the immunoSEQ multiplex PCR assay. The table comes from immuneACCESS by way of TCRdb, which keeps in-frame sequences with V and J called. Part of the clones is missing from these tables; in studies checked, under half for an unresolved V gene and the rest for unknown reasons. The table held for this sample gives roughly 190,000 clones. The ten largest make up around 2% of the sample. Specimen: blood. These receptors originate from a woman aged 30 to 39 in good health.

The chain has TRBV11-2 and TRBJ2-1; 7 bases are a match to TRBD1. The CDR3 totals 14 residues. Germline-derived CDR1 and CDR2 are SGHAT and FQNNGV. V dropped 4 bases and J dropped 4; count of bases not matched to a gene: 4. CDR3 protein: CASSSDRRYNEQFF. CDR3 sequence (DNA): TGTGCCAGCAGCTCGGACAGGCGATACAATGAGCAGTTCTTC.

This chain joins TRBV14 and TRBJ1-3; D possibly corresponds to TRBD1 (5 bases). The CDR3 contains 16 residues. Per the germline V gene, CDR1 is SGHDN and CDR2 is FVKESK. The V gene lost 3 bases and the J gene lost 0 bases, with 12 bases spanning the gap. In DNA form, the CDR3 reads TGTGCCAGCAGCCATGACAGACTCCGCTCTGGAAACACCATATATTTT. This translates into CASSHDRLRSGNTIYF.

The chain uses TRBV18 and TRBJ1-6; the D gene is possibly TRBD1 (5 bases). V lost 6 bases, J lost 9 bases, and 15 bases lay in between. The CDR3 extends over 14 amino acids. The germline gives CDR1 KGHSH, CDR2 LQKENI. The CDR3 region is CASSSDWGGSPLHF. The CDR3 nucleotides are TGTGCCAGCTCCTCTGACTGGGGGGGTTCACCCCTCCACTTT.

The chain recombines TRBV6-4 with TRBJ1-2; 7 nucleotides align to TRBD1. Per germline, CDR1 MRHNA and CDR2 SNTAGT. Trimming took 2 bases from V and 7 from J; bases not matched to a gene: 4. This CDR3 is 13 amino acids long. Written as DNA, the CDR3 is TGTGCCAGCAGTGACCCGGGACAGAGTGGCTACACCTTC. It yields the protein CASSDPGQSGYTF.

The rearrangement uses TRBV5-8 and TRBJ1-1, with TRBD1 matching 7 bases. Germline CDR1 and CDR2: SGHTS and YDEGEE. The trim removed 4 bases at V and 6 bases at J, leaving 9 bases unmatched. The CDR3 extends over 14 amino acids. This CDR3 reads CASSHNSTGPEAFF. The CDR3 DNA reads TGTGCCAGCAGCCATAATTCGACAGGGCCTGAAGCTTTCTTT.

This chain connects TRBV7-9 to TRBJ2-7; D is unclear. CDR1 SEHNR and CDR2 FQNEAQ come from the germline V gene (reference sequence). The V and J ends lost 6 bases and 1 base respectively, with 10 bases between them. There are 13 residues in the CDR3. This chain's CDR3 is CASRSDGSYEQYF. The CDR3 coding sequence is TGTGCCAGCAGGAGCGACGGGTCCTACGAGCAGTACTTC. The full variable domain, rest sourced from reference TRBV7-9 and TRBJ2-7, is DTGVSQNPRHKITKRGQNVTFRCDPISEHNRLYWYRQTLGQGPEFLTYFQNEAQLEKSRLLSDRFSAERPKGSFSTLEIQRTEQGDSAMYLCASRSDGSYEQYFGPGTRLTVT.

CDR3 protein: CASRDRGLPMNTEAFF. CDR3 in DNA: TGCGCCAGCCGGGACAGGGGTCTTCCTATGAACACTGAAGCTTTCTTT. The rearrangement uses TRBV5-1 and TRBJ1-1; TRBD1 agrees at 10 bases. The CDR3 runs to 16 residues. V lost 7 bases to trimming and J lost 0 bases; unmatched junction nucleotides: 9. The germline CDR1 and CDR2 sequences are SGHRS and YFSETQ. The complete variable domain, with remaining parts taken from reference TRBV5-1 and TRBJ1-1, reads KAGVTQTPRYLIKTRGQQVTLSCSPISGHRSVSWYQQTPGQGLQFLFEYFSETQRNKGNFPGRFSGRQFSNSRSEMNVSTLELGDSALYLCASRDRGLPMNTEAFFGQGTRLTVV.

This chain uses TRBV4-1 with TRBJ1-6; 9 bases line up with TRBD1. The germline CDR1 and CDR2 sequences are MGHRA and YSYEKL. J lost 9 bases, V lost 0 bases, and 12 bases had no gene match. This CDR3 region has 18 residues. CDR3 sequence: CASSQDMRRDREGSPLHF. CDR3 in DNA: TGCGCCAGCAGCCAAGATATGAGGCGGGACAGGGAGGGTTCACCCCTCCACTTT.

The rearrangement joins TRBV14 to TRBJ1-4, with D unclear. Per the germline V gene, CDR1 is SGHDN and CDR2 is FVKESK. The CDR3 is made up of 18 amino acids. The ends were cut back, 4 bases at V and 0 bases at J, with 18 bases in the middle. The DNA of the CDR3 is TGTGCCAGCAGCCCTTCCATGGTAGGAGTTGCAACTAATGAAAAACTGTTTTTT. Its protein is CASSPSMVGVATNEKLFF.

The gene calls are TRBV5-1 and TRBJ2-7; TRBD1 matches at 10 bases. The CDR3 loop spans 14 amino acids. The V gene's germline CDR1 is SGHRS and CDR2 YFSETQ. V was clipped by 4 bases and J by 5 bases; unmatched bases: 6. CDR3 nucleotides: TGCGCCAGCAGCCAGGGACAGGGGTTAAACGAGCAGTACTTC. This sequence encodes CASSQGQGLNEQYF.

This chain uses TRBV4-1 with TRBJ1-3; D gene unclear. This CDR3 is 15 amino acids long. Trimming stripped 0 bases from V and 0 bases from J, with 6 bases between. In germline, CDR1 is MGHRA, CDR2 YSYEKL. The CDR3 is CASSQDSGSGNTIYF. CDR3 DNA: TGCGCCAGCAGCCAAGATTCGGGCTCTGGAAACACCATATATTTT.

V is TRBV7-9 and J is TRBJ1-5; D perhaps matches TRBD1 (5 bases). Trimming left V 2 bases short and J 7 bases short, with 9 bases between. Germline lookup yields CDR1 SEHNR and CDR2 FQNEAQ (reference sequence). The CDR3 sequence is 13 residues long. The CDR3 DNA follows: TGTGCCAGCAGCTTAACCGGGGGGCAGCCCCAGCATTTT. This translates into CASSLTGGQPQHF.

The CDR3 reads CASSQSALPTLYEQYF. As DNA, the CDR3 is TGTGCCAGCAGCCAATCCGCTCTTCCCACTCTCTACGAGCAGTACTTC. The chain is built from TRBV5-4 and TRBJ2-7, with no clear D. In germline, CDR1 is SGHNT, CDR2 YYREEE (reference sequence). Trimming left V 4 bases short and J 3 bases short, with 20 bases between. The CDR3 has 16 residues.

V is TRBV5-1 and J is TRBJ2-7, with D perhaps TRBD1 or TRBD2 (6 bases each). CDR3 length: 14 amino acids. Germline CDR1 and CDR2: SGHRS and YFSETQ. Trimming shortened V by 1 base and J by 5 bases, and 13 bases separated the two germline ends. CDR3 region: CASSLPGAGNEQYF. As DNA, the CDR3 is TGCGCCAGCAGCTTGCCGGGGGCAGGAAACGAGCAGTACTTC.

The chain recombines TRBV19 with TRBJ2-3; D is ambiguous. The CDR3 has 15 amino acids. The germline gives CDR1 LNHDA, CDR2 SQIVND (reference sequence). The ends were cut back, 1 base at V and 0 bases at J, with 8 bases in the middle. CDR3 region: CASSIASLSTDTQYF. CDR3 nucleotide sequence: TGTGCCAGTAGTATAGCTAGTTTAAGCACAGATACGCAGTATTTT.